This T cell receptor beta chain was obtained from a study of response to subunit inactivated influenza vaccine. TCRdb re-called the RT-PCR reads with MiXCR, one entry per CDR3 protein. The table includes a few hundred thousand distinct CDR3 sequences, approximately 11% detected once. A word on this clonotype: Its target is unknown.

The study's findings and limits: Each seasonal influenza vaccination recruits few new T cells, the authors suggested.

The germline V gene has CDR1 MNHNY and CDR2 SVGAGI (reference sequence). The CDR3 loop spans 14 amino acids. The J segment lost 7 bases and the V segment lost 8 bases, leaving 10 bases of the junction unmatched. This specimen consisted of PBMCs from blood, obtained 35 to 45 days after vaccination. The chain has TRBV6-6 and TRBJ1-4, with 7 bases aligning to TRBD1. The source of this sequence is a man over 45 who received an inactivated influenza vaccine. The CDR3 DNA reads TGTGCCAGCCAAAACAGGGGAGGGGCTGAAAAACTGTTTTTT. Protein: CASQNRGGAEKLFF.